Below, 3 T cell receptor beta chains from the same sample are listed, as sequenced in a study of OX40 agonist ivuxolimab in advanced cancers. Here immunoSEQ multiplex PCR was the method, and the copy in TCRdb shows in-frame clones only, minus some. The sample lists tens of thousands of clones; 75% to 85% were seen once. This specimen was CD4+ or CD8+ T cells sorted from blood, taken in a trial of the OX40 agonist ivuxolimab. The source of these receptors is an adult with an advanced solid tumor such as melanoma, head and neck, liver or kidney cancer.

V and J are TRBV21-1 and TRBJ2-7; the table's TRBD2 call for D was not verified on the DNA. TRBV21-1 is shown as a pseudogene. This CDR3 contains 19 residues. CDR3 protein: CASSPRDGSLAPGVYEQYF. The CDR3 coding sequence is TGTGCCAGCAGCCCCCGGGACGGCAGCTTAGCCCCGGGGGTCTACGAGCAGTACTTC.

This rearrangement joins TRBV5-1 to TRBJ1-3; D remains ambiguous. V lost 0 bases and J 4 bases, leaving 8 bases between the germline ends. The CDR3 loop spans 14 amino acids. The germline V gene encodes CDR1 SGHRS and CDR2 YFSETQ. In DNA, the CDR3 is TGCGCCAGCAGCTTGGCCGGGGTCGGAAACACCATATATTTT. It encodes CASSLAGVGNTIYF.

The chain employs TRBV9 and TRBJ1-4, with a weak D call TRBD1 (6 bases). The CDR3 runs 15 residues. Germline V gives CDR1 SGDLS, CDR2 YYNGEE. V was shortened by 4 bases and J by 3 bases, with 13 bases between the two germline ends. The DNA for the CDR3 is TGTGCCAGCAGCAGAACAGGGAATGCTAATGAAAAACTGTTTTTT. Translation gives CASSRTGNANEKLFF. The full variable domain, in which reference TRBV9 and TRBJ1-4 provide the parts outside the CDR3, is DSGVTQTPKHLITATGQRVTLRCSPRSGDLSVYWYQQSLDQGLQFLIQYYNGEERAKGNILERFSAQQFPDLHSELNLSSLELGDSALYFCASSRTGNANEKLFFGSGTQLSVL.